Listed below are T cell receptor beta chains from one sample, sequenced in a study of shared clonotypes between healthy human individuals. Assay used: immunoSEQ multiplex PCR; TCRdb lists only in-frame clones, some missing. The sample yields approximately 1.5 million clones, about 98% seen once. Material: naive CD4+ T cells sorted from blood. Receptor source: a man aged 25 to 45 in good health. CDR3s leave out the opening cysteine and the closing phenylalanine or tryptophan.

TRBV6-5	TRBJ1-1	ASKSWDHGAF
TRBV28	TRBJ1-2	ASSPLNPMSGYT
TRBV10-3	TRBJ2-2	AISERTSTGTGELF
TRBV5-1	TRBJ2-7	ASSLGQSPPYEQY
TRBV18	TRBJ2-1	ASSPKSTGGVEQF
TRBV18	TRBJ1-1	ASSPGSLATLKAF
TRBV5-1	TRBJ2-1	ASSLAWSSLPGDEQF
TRBV10-3	TRBJ2-1	AISESTLAGNEQF
TRBV29-1	TRBJ1-1	SVEWDSATEAF
TRBV19	TRBJ1-1	ASSVRGNTEAF
TRBV23-1	TRBJ2-1	ASSQGGEDEQF
TRBV18	TRBJ2-7	ASSDRIIYEQY
TRBV5-6	TRBJ2-7	ASSFTRSYEQY
TRBV18	TRBJ1-3	ASSPGTVSGNTIY
TRBV5-8	TRBJ2-3	ASNPGSTTITDTQY
TRBV7-9	TRBJ2-3	ASSPLAVTDTQY
TRBV6-5	TRBJ1-1	ASSTSGGRAEAF
TRBV11-2	TRBJ2-3	ASSLDRAYGASTDTQY
TRBV5-4	TRBJ2-3	ASDSSGSTDTQY
TRBV18	TRBJ1-1	ASSPYRVGNTEAF
TRBV5-1	TRBJ2-1	ASSYDESSYNEQF
TRBV12-5	TRBJ2-5	ASGRTAETQY
TRBV6-1	TRBJ2-7	ASSAETPSYEQY
TRBV27	TRBJ1-2	ARNRDRGLGYT
TRBV6-1	TRBJ2-7	ASSVGLAGSYEQY
TRBV5-6	TRBJ2-1	ASSPLWSHEQF
TRBV27	TRBJ2-6	ASSLVAGANVLT
TRBV4-3	TRBJ2-7	ASSQESGTSGIEQY
TRBV7-9	TRBJ2-7	ASSLEGQAYEQY
TRBV11-2	TRBJ2-7	ASSFILAGAYEQY
TRBV2	TRBJ2-3	ASSARAGQGARGDTQY
TRBV20-1	TRBJ1-2	SASYGHT
TRBV5-1	TRBJ2-1	ASSLVSSGIYNEQF
TRBV7-3	TRBJ2-2	ASSFTSGNTGELF
TRBV4-1	TRBJ2-7	ASSQTTGPAWEQY
TRBV5-1	TRBJ1-4	ASSFLATNEKLF
TRBV6-5	TRBJ2-7	ASSYPMGAGGYEQY
TRBV19	TRBJ1-2	ASSISTVDGGYT
TRBV23-1	TRBJ1-5	ASSATRRNQPQH